The clone carrying this T cell receptor beta chain has just one count. Its antigen is not known. These data are taken from a study of T cells in Graves' hyperthyroidism and ophthalmopathy. Overall study context: Peripheral blood samples were taken at initial diagnosis, prior to any treatment.

The CDR3 covers 14 residues. Trimming left V 3 bases short and J 7 bases short, with 18 bases between. Germline V gives CDR1 DFQATT, CDR2 SNEGSKA (reference sequence). RNA transcripts provided the source from which TCR beta CDR3 regions were amplified. HTBI primers were the set used in a first-round RT-PCR of the TCR CDR3. TCRdb recomputed calls from the multiplex PCR reads with MiXCR, one row per CDR3 protein. The sample yields around 800,000 distinct CDR3 sequences, about two fifths seen once. For Graves' hyperthyroidism to be stable, ophthalmopathy could not progress within 18 months. Study conclusions and caveats: The blood repertoire included most of the expanded thyroid clonotypes above 0.001.

The V and J genes are TRBV20-1 and TRBJ1-2; no firm D call. This sequence originates from a man between 18 and 29 years old with Graves' hyperthyroidism. Material for sequencing was blood. The CDR3 reads CSARGIIGGGGYTF. CDR3 DNA sequence: TGCAGTGCTAGGGGGATCATTGGTGGTGGTGGCTACACCTTC.